The 4 T cell receptor beta chains reported below all come from one sample, sequenced in a study of blood T cell repertoires in COVID-19 (dated by TCRdb to 2019 to 2021). Library prep was done by the immunoSEQ multiplex PCR assay. Here the immuneACCESS table is served through TCRdb, limited to in-frame sequences with V and J called. Missing clones are a known gap in these copies; in checked studies unresolved V genes cover under half, and the rest lacks a known reason. In this sample the table shows approximately 300,000 clones, 80% to 90% of which occur a single time. About 4.2% of the sample rests with the top ten. The sample comprised PBMCs or T cells enriched from blood (not recorded which). The receptors shown here come from a man aged 30 to 45 who had recovered from COVID-19.

The chain combines TRBV2 with TRBJ1-6, with D possibly TRBD1 on 6 matching bases. Germline CDR1 is SNHLY and CDR2 is FYNNEI. V was trimmed by 6 bases and J by 14 bases, leaving 14 bases between them. This CDR3 has 12 amino acids. The CDR3 spells CASREQGLALHF. CDR3 bases: TGTGCCAGCAGGGAACAGGGTCTCGCCCTCCACTTT. Looking up the rest from reference TRBV2 and TRBJ1-6 gives the full variable domain: EPEVTQTPSHQVTQMGQEVILRCVPISNHLYFYWYRQILGQKVEFLVSFYNNEISEKSEIFDDQFSVERPDGSNFTLKIRSTKLEDSAMYFCASREQGLALHFGNGTRLTVT.

This clone showed up just a few times. The rearrangement joins TRBV11-3 to TRBJ2-2; D may be TRBD2 (5 bases). This CDR3 is built from 15 residues. Germline lookup yields CDR1 SGHNT and CDR2 YENEEA. V shed 2 bases and J shed 5 bases, with 12 bases lying between them. The CDR3 sequence: CASSLLISGTGELFF. The CDR3 DNA follows: TGTGCCAGCAGCTTATTGATCTCGGGGACCGGGGAGCTGTTTTTT.

The chain carries TRBV28 and TRBJ1-5; D gene unclear. Germline CDR1 MDHEN, CDR2 SYDVKM. Trimming pared 4 bases from V and 2 bases from J, leaving 12 bases between. CDR3 size: 15 residues. The CDR3 DNA sequence: TGTGCCAGCAGTTCCACCGGGTCGCGCAATCAGCCCCAGCATTTT. This gives the protein CASSSTGSRNQPQHF.

V and J are TRBV30 and TRBJ1-1, with TRBD1 identical over 8 bases. The germline CDR1 and CDR2 sequences are GTSNPN and SVGIG (reference sequence). The ends lost 1 base at V and 0 bases at J; junction bases unmatched: 7. The CDR3 consists of 16 residues. CDR3 protein: CAWSGQGARMNTEAFF. In nucleotides, the CDR3 is TGTGCCTGGAGTGGGCAGGGGGCGCGGATGAACACTGAAGCTTTCTTT.